These 23 T cell receptor beta chains were all obtained from the same sample, sequenced in a study of blood T cells in healthy people across ages. Combining a sample-barcoded 5' primer with a J-beta primer mix, a second PCR ran for roughly 6 to 12 cycles. TCRdb analysed the 5' RACE reads with MiXCR anew, one entry per CDR3 protein. The table includes roughly 800,000 distinct CDR3 sequences, about 25% detected once. The same sample was also studied in work on T cells of mothers and their children.

The sequencing sample was made of blood. The receptors shown here come from a boy aged 10-17 years in good health.

V usage is TRBV5-1 and J usage is TRBJ2-3, with D perhaps being TRBD1 or TRBD2 (5 bases each). The CDR3 spans 15 residues. Looked up from germline, CDR1 is SGHRS and CDR2 is YFSETQ. V lost 5 bases and J lost 0, with 13 bases in between. CDR3 in amino acids: CASREGPQSTDTQYF. CDR3 DNA sequence: TGCGCCAGCAGAGAGGGGCCCCAAAGCACAGATACGCAGTATTTT.

The CDR3 here is CSARGRPLRDEQFF. Written as DNA, the CDR3 is TGCAGTGCTAGGGGTAGACCACTTCGGGATGAGCAGTTCTTC. This chain links TRBV20-1 with TRBJ2-5; D is undetermined. The end of the DNA is better explained by TRBJ2-1, so the J call may be wrong. Per germline, CDR1 DFQATT and CDR2 SNEGSKA (reference sequence). This CDR3 is built from 14 residues.

This clonotype turned up a few times. The V gene is TRBV9, the J gene TRBJ1-1; 10 bases fit TRBD1. This CDR3 spans 16 amino acids. V lost 3 bases and J lost 4; bases outside the gene matches: 9. Germline CDR1 and CDR2: SGDLS and YYNGEE. CDR3 sequence: CASSDDTWTGGTEAFF. The CDR3 DNA is TGTGCCAGCAGCGACGATACCTGGACAGGGGGCACTGAAGCTTTCTTT.

This rearrangement joins TRBV12-3 or TRBV12-4 to TRBJ2-7; D is perhaps TRBD2 (5 bases). V was shortened by 6 bases and J by 3 bases, with 12 bases between the two germline ends. The CDR3 covers 13 residues. The CDR3 DNA reads TGTGCCAGCAGCTCGGACTCTTTCTACGAGCAGTACTTC. Its protein product is CASSSDSFYEQYF.

This clonotype showed up just a few times. V usage is TRBV20-1 and J usage is TRBJ1-6; D is ambiguous. V lost 2 bases and J 7 bases, leaving 9 bases between the germline ends. The CDR3 consists of 13 residues. In germline, CDR1 is DFQATT, CDR2 SNEGSKA (reference sequence). The CDR3 region is CSARRTVNSPLHF. The CDR3 bases are TGCAGTGCTAGAAGGACGGTGAATTCACCCCTCCACTTT.

This clonotype was detected a few times. The chain links TRBV20-1 to TRBJ2-1; D not certain. CDR1 and CDR2 from the germline V gene are DFQATT and SNEGSKA (reference sequence). Trimming stripped 3 bases from V and 0 bases from J, with 6 bases between. This CDR3 comprises 13 residues. This CDR3 is CSASRSSYNEQFF. The CDR3 DNA reads as TGCAGTGCTAGTCGGAGCTCCTACAATGAGCAGTTCTTC.

Only a few counts were recorded for this clonotype. The chain uses TRBV28 and TRBJ1-1; the D is unclear. Germline V gives CDR1 MDHEN, CDR2 SYDVKM. This CDR3 has 12 residues. Deletions cut 8 bases from V and 0 bases from J, with 7 bases between. CDR3 residues: CASGFMNTEAFF. The CDR3 coding sequence is TGTGCCAGCGGATTCATGAACACTGAAGCTTTCTTT.

In this sample, this clonotype turned up a few times. The genes are TRBV20-1 and TRBJ2-3; D possibly uses TRBD1 or TRBD2 (5 bases each). The CDR3 runs 12 residues. Germline loops: CDR1 DFQATT, CDR2 SNEGSKA (reference sequence). The ends were cut back, 6 bases at V and 4 bases at J, with 11 bases in the middle. CDR3 sequence: CSAHRDADTQYF. The CDR3 bases are TGCAGTGCGCACCGGGACGCAGATACGCAGTATTTT.

CDR3 in amino acids: CASSLKAGLLGQETQYF. The DNA of the CDR3 is TGTGCCAGCAGCTTAAAAGCTGGCCTTCTTGGCCAAGAGACCCAGTACTTC. The chain recombines TRBV7-9 with TRBJ2-5; D unresolved. The germline gives CDR1 SEHNR, CDR2 FQNEAQ (reference sequence). Trimming cost V 2 bases and J 1 base, with 17 bases left between them. The CDR3 has 17 residues.

The gene calls are TRBV19 and TRBJ2-5, with a possible D match to TRBD2 (7 bases). The CDR3 runs 15 residues. The ends were cut back, 4 bases at V and 0 bases at J, with 12 bases in the middle. Germline CDR1 and CDR2: LNHDA and SQIVND (reference sequence). In nucleotides, the CDR3 is TGTGCCAGTAGTACCGGGGGGCTGTACCAAGAGACCCAGTACTTC. Translated: CASSTGGLYQETQYF. Full variable domain (rest looked up from reference TRBV19 and TRBJ2-5): DGGITQSPKYLFRKEGQNVTLSCEQNLNHDAMYWYRQDPGQGLRLIYYSQIVNDFQKGDIAEGYSVSREKKESFPLTVTSAQKNPTAFYLCASSTGGLYQETQYFGPGTRLLVL.

This clonotype was detected a few times. The V gene is TRBV20-1, the J gene TRBJ2-7; D unclear. The DNA end lines up better with TRBJ2-5; the J call may be wrong. From germline, CDR1 is DFQATT and CDR2 SNEGSKA (reference sequence). The CDR3 length is 11 residues. DNA for the CDR3: TGCAGTGCTAGGCTAGTTGAGACCCAGTACTTC. It codes for CSARLVETQYF.

The chain carries TRBV6-1 and TRBJ2-7, with TRBD1 matching 7 bases. The CDR3 spans 14 residues. Trimming removed 3 bases from V and 2 bases from J; junction bases left unmatched: 4. CDR1 is MNHNS, CDR2 SASEGT, per germline. The CDR3 loop is CASSDLTGPYEQYF. In DNA, the CDR3 is TGTGCCAGCAGTGATCTGACAGGGCCCTACGAGCAGTACTTC.

The V gene is TRBV2, the J gene TRBJ1-1; D remains ambiguous. V gave up 7 bases and J gave up 0 bases, with 6 bases separating them. Germline-derived CDR1 and CDR2 are SNHLY and FYNNEI. The CDR3 loop spans 12 amino acids. For the CDR3, the DNA is TGTGCCAGCAATACAATGAACACTGAAGCTTTCTTT. As protein: CASNTMNTEAFF.

This clonotype was observed a single time. The gene calls are TRBV29-1 and TRBJ2-7, with D perhaps matching TRBD1 (5 bases). The germline gives CDR1 SQVTM, CDR2 ANQGSEA. V lost 3 bases to trimming and J lost 2 bases, with 14 bases between them. This CDR3 contains 14 residues. For the CDR3, the DNA is TGCAGCGTTGATTTCCCAGGGAAGACCTACGAGCAGTACTTC. Amino acids: CSVDFPGKTYEQYF.

This sequence joins TRBV7-8 and TRBJ2-2, with D possibly being TRBD2 (6 bases). Trimming cost V 3 bases and J 0 bases, with 20 bases left between them. This CDR3 comprises 19 residues. CDR1 SGHVS and CDR2 FQNEAQ come from the germline V gene. Here the CDR3 reads CASSFPGGEWQANTGELFF. The CDR3 bases are TGTGCCAGCAGCTTTCCCGGGGGAGAGTGGCAGGCGAACACCGGGGAGCTGTTTTTT.

This clonotype was detected only a few times. This chain connects TRBV24-1 to TRBJ2-5, with D possibly called TRBD1 or TRBD2 (5 bases each). The CDR3 is 14 amino acids. V shed 4 bases and J shed 3 bases, with 11 bases lying between them. Germline V gives CDR1 KGHDR, CDR2 SFDVKD. This CDR3 reads CATSEAGTEETQYF. CDR3 coding DNA: TGTGCCACCAGTGAAGCCGGGACGGAAGAGACCCAGTACTTC.

The V gene is TRBV20-1, the J gene TRBJ2-1; D gene uncertain. Trimming took 6 bases from V and 0 from J, leaving 15 bases between them. The CDR3 runs to 15 residues. The germline V gene encodes CDR1 DFQATT and CDR2 SNEGSKA (reference sequence). CDR3 bases: TGCAGTGCCCCCGGCGAGATTAGCTCCTACAATGAGCAGTTCTTC. Its protein product is CSAPGEISSYNEQFF.

This clonotype came up a few times. The chain links TRBV29-1 to TRBJ2-7; D gene ambiguous. Germline V gene data show CDR1 as SQVTM and CDR2 as ANQGSEA. This CDR3 comprises 12 residues. Trimming removed 4 bases from V and 7 bases from J, with 14 bases in between. In DNA, the CDR3 is TGCAGCGTTGTGACCACCGGTGGGGAGCAGTACTTC. Translated: CSVVTTGGEQYF.

This clonotype has just a few counts. The junction departs from the called germline gene at one end, perhaps through a read error. V is TRBV5-5 and J is TRBJ2-7; the D is unclear. This CDR3 contains 14 residues. The germline gives CDR1 SGHKS, CDR2 YYEKEE (reference sequence). The CDR3 reads CAGSPGGRNYEQYF. CDR3 DNA sequence: TGTGCCGGCAGCCCAGGCGGACGAAACTACGAGCAGTACTTC.

This clonotype was detected a few times. The chain employs TRBV10-3 and TRBJ2-5; D may be TRBD1 (6 bases). The J call is uncertain, as TRBJ2-7 better fits the DNA end. The germline V gene encodes CDR1 ENHRY and CDR2 SYGVKD. The CDR3 spans 13 residues. CDR3 bases: TGTGCCATCAGCGGCGGACAGTCCTACGAGCAGTACTTC. This translates into CAISGGQSYEQYF.

This clonotype was picked up a small number of times. The V gene is TRBV27, the J gene TRBJ2-3; 8 bases line up with TRBD2. Trimming took 6 bases from V and 14 from J; bases not matched to a gene: 13. CDR3 length: 13 residues. In germline, CDR1 is MNHEY, CDR2 SMNVEV (reference sequence). In nucleotides, the CDR3 is TGTGCCAGCAGCCCGGGCACTAGCGGTATAGGGTATTTT. Its protein is CASSPGTSGIGYF.

The V call is TRBV5-6, the J call TRBJ1-2; 7 nucleotides align to TRBD1. The V segment lost 5 bases and the J segment 8 bases; nucleotides outside the gene matches: 15. CDR1 is SGHDT, CDR2 YYEEEE, per germline. CDR3 length: 15 amino acids. The CDR3 sequence is CASSKTGTATFGYTF. The CDR3 DNA follows: TGTGCCAGCAGTAAGACCGGGACAGCGACTTTCGGCTACACCTTC.

V gene TRBV15 combines with J gene TRBJ1-2, with TRBD1 as a possible D gene (6 bases). V dropped 1 base and J dropped 0 bases, with 9 bases sitting between them. The CDR3 covers 15 residues. Germline V CDR1 and CDR2: LNHNV, YYDKDF (reference sequence). CDR3 DNA sequence: TGTGCCACCAGCAGAGGACAGGTCTCTAACTATGGCTACACCTTC. Translating gives CATSRGQVSNYGYTF.